A selection of T cell receptor beta chains follows, all from one sample in a study of blood T cell repertoires in COVID-19. Produced via immunoSEQ multiplex PCR; TCRdb's table is partial and in-frame only. The sample contains 150,000 to 200,000 clones, 84% of which appear only once. Sequencing input: PBMCs or T cells enriched from blood (not recorded which). Receptors were obtained from a man aged 50 or older who had recovered from COVID-19. CDR3s leave out the opening cysteine and the closing phenylalanine or tryptophan. D genes are given only for firm matches.

cdr3_aa,j_call,d_call,v_call
ASSKSGTVHEQY,TRBJ2-7,TRBD1,TRBV6-5
AWSPGGRQPQH,TRBJ1-5,-,TRBV30
ASSLVGDRGTDTQY,TRBJ2-3,TRBD1,TRBV5-1
AWSSGTGRQKLF,TRBJ1-4,TRBD1,TRBV30
ASSSGQGSYEQY,TRBJ2-7,TRBD1,TRBV5-1
ASSLGQGGWNTEAF,TRBJ1-1,-,TRBV5-5
ATSRGGGINSPLH,TRBJ1-6,-,TRBV15
ASSVVPSGVSYNEQF,TRBJ2-1,TRBD2,TRBV9
ASSTAGQESGEQY,TRBJ2-7,TRBD1,TRBV19
ASRSDRDGSSYNSPLH,TRBJ1-6,TRBD1,TRBV28
ASRTGYYT,TRBJ1-2,TRBD1,TRBV10-1
ASSPNSGGAADTQY,TRBJ2-3,TRBD2,TRBV11-2
ASSSGGSNQPQH,TRBJ1-5,TRBD1,TRBV28
ASSHPGMGNYNSPLH,TRBJ1-6,-,TRBV3-1/TRBV3-2
ASSRTENYNSPLH,TRBJ1-6,-,TRBV18
ASSESRLLGYT,TRBJ1-2,-,TRBV10-1
ASSVRTGQETQY,TRBJ2-5,TRBD1,TRBV9
ASSFGESNTEAF,TRBJ1-1,-,TRBV7-2
ASSYLDSNTGELF,TRBJ2-2,-,TRBV6-5
ASRRAGSSYEQY,TRBJ2-7,TRBD2,TRBV14
ASSSARGGYGYT,TRBJ1-2,-,TRBV6-5
ASSQGETGANVLT,TRBJ2-6,-,TRBV14
ASRLVRPGIPYEQY,TRBJ2-7,-,TRBV12-2
ASSVGQGSETQY,TRBJ2-5,TRBD1,TRBV5-1
ASRGTGVSQPQH,TRBJ1-5,TRBD1,TRBV19
AINGDYGYT,TRBJ1-2,-,TRBV10-3
AISERGTPGREQY,TRBJ2-7,-,TRBV10-3
ASSYRLAGGPLETQY,TRBJ2-5,TRBD2,TRBV6-2/TRBV6-3
ASSEGQKYGYT,TRBJ1-2,-,TRBV6-1
AHVQGALTEAF,TRBJ1-1,TRBD1,TRBV6-5
ASSLPVRNTEAF,TRBJ1-1,-,TRBV5-6
ASTEQKSSYEQY,TRBJ2-7,-,TRBV18
ATSDFSLAGGPQETQY,TRBJ2-5,TRBD2,TRBV24-1
ASSLARFSYEQY,TRBJ2-7,-,TRBV5-6
ASSSPRGTSGGILDEQY,TRBJ2-7,TRBD2,TRBV13
ASSLVAGAYNEQF,TRBJ2-1,-,TRBV7-9
SVDTAGYYGYT,TRBJ1-2,-,TRBV29-1
ASSFELTDFQPQH,TRBJ1-5,-,TRBV2
ASSPGTGLTVGEQY,TRBJ2-7,-,TRBV18
AISDGTSGGSRYEQY,TRBJ2-7,TRBD2,TRBV10-3
ASSLGQVSSPLH,TRBJ1-6,-,TRBV5-1
ASSLGPTGSQETQY,TRBJ2-5,-,TRBV5-1
ASSITGTGDNQPQH,TRBJ1-5,TRBD1,TRBV2
ASSRRQGSIYGYT,TRBJ1-2,TRBD1,TRBV5-5
AISGLYSNQPQH,TRBJ1-5,-,TRBV10-3
ASSPGTGVSSTEAF,TRBJ1-1,TRBD1,TRBV7-9
ASSYRGGKNEQF,TRBJ2-1,TRBD2,TRBV3-1/TRBV3-2